This T cell receptor (beta chain) was identified during a study of T cells in Graves' hyperthyroidism and ophthalmopathy. Study-wide background: Prior to any treatment, at the point of initial diagnosis, peripheral blood was collected.

Diagnostic assessment was based on clinical symptoms, serum thyroxine and TRAb, thyroid ultrasound and orbital computed tomography. PBMCs were derived from roughly 9.6 ml fresh peripheral blood. Ten or more counts support this clonotype. Amplification yielded TCR beta CDR3 regions, with RNA transcripts as the source. HTBI primers were employed in a first-round RT-PCR of the TCR CDR3. TCRdb passed the multiplex PCR reads through MiXCR, listing each CDR3 protein once. This sample yields about half a million distinct CDR3 sequences, of which more than 15% are seen a single time; about 29% belongs to the top ten. The CDR3 has 13 amino acids. The germline CDR1 and CDR2 sequences are LGHNT and FRNRAP. Trimming cost V 7 bases and J 2 bases, with 12 bases left between them.

Sample: blood. The V and J genes are TRBV12-5 and TRBJ2-7; tentatively, D is TRBD1 or TRBD2 (5 bases each). This TCR was recovered from a woman aged 25 to 39 with Graves' ophthalmopathy. DNA for the CDR3: TGTGCTAGTGCCGCCGGGACGGCCTACGAGCAGTACTTC. It is translated as CASAAGTAYEQYF.